The next 20 T cell receptor beta chains were all read from a single sample in a study of cytotoxic CD8 clonotypes in ibrutinib-treated CLL. Generated by immunoSEQ multiplex PCR, the TCRdb table keeps only in-frame clones and is missing some. The sample records 30,000 or so clones, more than 75% being singletons. Sequenced material: PBMCs, taken after 36 months of ibrutinib treatment. The source is a human donor with chronic lymphocytic leukemia.

The chain has TRBV6-4 and TRBJ1-5; D gene unclear. The germline CDR1 and CDR2 sequences are MRHNA and SNTAGT. The CDR3 runs to 13 residues. V was trimmed by 5 bases and J by 4 bases, leaving 9 bases between them. The CDR3 coding sequence is TGTGCCAGCAGTCCATACTCGAATCAGCCCCAGCATTTT. Translated: CASSPYSNQPQHF.

The chain employs TRBV7-9 and TRBJ2-3; weak D call: TRBD1 (5 bases). There are 15 residues in the CDR3. The V and J ends lost 1 base and 0 bases respectively, with 8 bases between them. Germline CDR1 reads SEHNR; CDR2 reads FQNEAQ (reference sequence). The CDR3 DNA reads as TGTGCCAGCAGCTTAGTAGCAGGGAGCACAGATACGCAGTATTTT. Its protein product is CASSLVAGSTDTQYF.

The sample holds a few counts of this clone. The chain combines TRBV12-5 with TRBJ1-4; 9 bases match TRBD1. This CDR3 has 16 amino acids. Germline V gene data show CDR1 as LGHNT and CDR2 as FRNRAP. The V segment lost 0 bases and the J segment 4 bases; nucleotides outside the gene matches: 3. This CDR3 reads CASGLVRGQGNEKLFF. The CDR3 region has the DNA TGTGCTAGTGGTTTGGTACGGGGACAGGGTAATGAAAAACTGTTTTTT.

V is TRBV4-1 and J is TRBJ1-2; 7 nucleotides match TRBD1. The CDR3 length is 13 residues. Germline V gene sequence: CDR1 MGHRA, CDR2 YSYEKL. With V trimmed by 3 bases and J by 8 bases, 6 bases remained unmatched. The DNA for the CDR3 is TGCGCCAGCAGCCATGGACAGGACTTCGGCTACACCTTC. Encoded protein: CASSHGQDFGYTF.

This chain uses TRBV27 with TRBJ1-2; D is undetermined. The CDR3 length is 12 residues. The V and J ends lost 2 bases and 8 bases respectively, with 9 bases between them. Per germline, CDR1 MNHEY and CDR2 SMNVEV (reference sequence). As DNA, the CDR3 is TGTGCCAGCAGTTTACGCGGATCGGGCTACACCTTC. Translation: CASSLRGSGYTF.

This sequence joins TRBV7-9 and TRBJ2-7, with D perhaps TRBD2 (5 bases). Germline CDR1 reads SEHNR; CDR2 reads FQNEAQ (reference sequence). This CDR3 comprises 14 residues. V gave up 0 bases and J gave up 4 bases, with 10 bases separating them. The CDR3 sequence: CASSLAGRRYEQYF. The CDR3 nucleotides read TGTGCCAGCAGCTTAGCAGGGAGACGGTACGAGCAGTACTTC.

This chain joins TRBV15 and TRBJ2-5; TRBD2 agrees at 9 bases. V gave up 3 bases and J gave up 5 bases; unmatched junction bases: 10. Germline CDR1 LNHNV, CDR2 YYDKDF (reference sequence). This CDR3 is built from 16 residues. CDR3 amino acids: CATSRALAGRSETQYF. The CDR3 nucleotides are TGTGCCACCAGCAGGGCGCTAGCGGGGCGATCGGAGACCCAGTACTTC.

The chain is built from TRBV13 and TRBJ1-1, with 7 bases lining up with TRBD1. Germline V gene data show CDR1 as PRHDT and CDR2 as FYEKMQ (reference sequence). The CDR3 sequence is 11 residues long. The J segment lost 10 bases and the V segment lost 3 bases, leaving 2 bases of the junction unmatched. The CDR3 DNA follows: TGTGCCAGCAGCTTCCAGGGGGGAGCTTTCTTT. Its translation is CASSFQGGAFF.

V is TRBV5-4 and J is TRBJ2-1, with 7 bases fitting TRBD2. Germline assignment: CDR1 SGHNT and CDR2 YYREEE (reference sequence). With 2 bases clipped from V and 6 bases from J, the junction kept 2 bases outside the gene matches. There are 13 residues in the CDR3. CDR3 sequence (DNA): TGTGCCAGCAGCTTTGGGGGGGGCAATGAGCAGTTCTTC. Its protein product is CASSFGGGNEQFF.

This chain links TRBV10-1 with TRBJ1-1, with TRBD1 as a possible D gene (6 bases). The CDR3 contains 16 residues. From germline, CDR1 is WNHNN and CDR2 SYGVQD (reference sequence). With 2 bases removed from V and 5 bases from J, the gap between germline ends came to 18 bases. In DNA, the CDR3 is TGCGCCAGCAGTGAGCCAAAAAGGGGGGGTAGGACTGAAGCTTTCTTT. Amino acid sequence: CASSEPKRGGRTEAFF.

The chain uses TRBV9 and TRBJ1-3; no clear D. This CDR3 has 15 residues. V lost 3 bases to trimming and J lost 3 bases, with 13 bases between them. The germline CDR1 and CDR2 sequences are SGDLS and YYNGEE. The CDR3 DNA follows: TGTGCCAGCAGCGCCCAGGACGGCTATGGAAACACCATATATTTT. It specifies CASSAQDGYGNTIYF.

This chain joins TRBV10-3 and TRBJ1-2; perhaps TRBD1 as D (5 bases). The CDR3 extends over 15 amino acids. The V and J ends lost 3 bases and 0 bases respectively, with 11 bases between them. The germline gives CDR1 ENHRY, CDR2 SYGVKD. CDR3 coding DNA: TGTGCCATCAGTGACCAATCGACAGCTAACTATGGCTACACCTTC. This sequence encodes CAISDQSTANYGYTF.

This chain uses TRBV27 with TRBJ1-5; D is ambiguous. CDR1 and CDR2 from the germline V gene are MNHEY and SMNVEV (reference sequence). With 7 bases removed from V and 8 bases from J, the gap between germline ends came to 12 bases. CDR3 length equals 12 residues. The CDR3 is CASKNHEEPQHF. CDR3 coding DNA: TGTGCCAGCAAGAACCACGAAGAGCCCCAGCATTTT.

The V and J genes are TRBV5-6 and TRBJ2-3; no clear D gene. Trimming took 1 base from V and 1 from J, leaving 4 bases between them. Germline V CDR1 and CDR2: SGHDT, YYEEEE. The CDR3 is 13 amino acids. The CDR3, as DNA: TGTGCCAGCAGCTTGCCGGGCACAGATACGCAGTATTTT. This translates into CASSLPGTDTQYF. Full variable domain (missing parts from reference TRBV5-6 and TRBJ2-3): DAGVTQSPTHLIKTRGQQVTLRCSPKSGHDTVSWYQQALGQGPQFIFQYYEEEERQRGNFPDRFSGHQFPNYSSELNVNALLLGDSALYLCASSLPGTDTQYFGPGTRLTVL.

V is TRBV19 and J is TRBJ2-2; the D is unclear. Looked up from germline, CDR1 is LNHDA and CDR2 is SQIVND (reference sequence). This CDR3 has 12 amino acids. V was cut by 5 bases and J by 3 bases, with 4 bases left in between. CDR3 DNA: TGTGCCAGTAGTCGGGACACCGGGGAGCTGTTTTTT. Its translation is CASSRDTGELFF.

This clone was counted once. This chain connects TRBV2 to TRBJ1-1; D is ambiguous. Germline CDR1 and CDR2: SNHLY and FYNNEI. The CDR3 consists of 11 residues. Trimming cost V 7 bases and J 2 bases, with 5 bases left between them. The CDR3 DNA follows: TGTGCCAGCACCGCCAACACTGAAGCTTTCTTT. It is translated as CASTANTEAFF.

The V and J genes are TRBV4-1 and TRBJ2-1; the match to TRBD2 covers 7 bases. The CDR3 loop spans 16 amino acids. The trim removed 2 bases at V and 4 bases at J, leaving 8 bases unmatched. Germline assignment: CDR1 MGHRA and CDR2 YSYEKL. The CDR3 region has the DNA TGCGCCAGCAGCCAACCCACAGCGGGATTATACAATGAGCAGTTCTTC. Its protein is CASSQPTAGLYNEQFF.

The CDR3 nucleotides are TGCAGCGTTGAAGCGGGCGTACTAGCTCTCACAGATACGCAGTATTTT. This encodes CSVEAGVLALTDTQYF. The chain carries TRBV29-1 and TRBJ2-3; TRBD2 might be the D (6 bases). Between the trimmed V and J ends, which lost 1 base and 2 bases, there was a span of 16 bases. Germline V gene lookup returns CDR1 SQVTM and CDR2 ANQGSEA. The CDR3 sequence is 16 residues long.

This chain uses TRBV5-4 with TRBJ1-5; unclear D gene. Germline assignment: CDR1 SGHNT and CDR2 YYREEE (reference sequence). CDR3 length: 15 residues. Trimming removed 0 bases from V and 0 bases from J, with 7 bases in between. The CDR3 is CASSLGGNSNQPQHF. In DNA, the CDR3 is TGTGCCAGCAGCTTGGGCGGGAATAGCAATCAGCCCCAGCATTTT.

The V and J genes are TRBV4-1 and TRBJ2-1; no definite D call. Germline CDR1 MGHRA, CDR2 YSYEKL. This CDR3 is 13 amino acids long. V was shortened by 0 bases and J by 8 bases, with 8 bases between the two germline ends. For the CDR3, the DNA is TGCGCCAGCAGCCAAGATTGGGGATATGAGCAGTTCTTC. Translating gives CASSQDWGYEQFF.